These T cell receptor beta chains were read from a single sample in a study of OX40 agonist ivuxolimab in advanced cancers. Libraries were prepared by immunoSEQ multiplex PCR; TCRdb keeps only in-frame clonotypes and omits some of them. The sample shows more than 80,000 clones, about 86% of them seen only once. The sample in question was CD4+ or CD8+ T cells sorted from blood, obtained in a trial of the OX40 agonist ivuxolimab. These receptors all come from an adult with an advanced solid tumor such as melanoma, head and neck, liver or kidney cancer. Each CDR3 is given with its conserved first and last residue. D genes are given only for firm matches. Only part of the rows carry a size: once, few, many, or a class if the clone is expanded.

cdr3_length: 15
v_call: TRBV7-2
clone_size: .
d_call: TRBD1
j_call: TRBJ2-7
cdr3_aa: CASSGSGQGLYEQYF
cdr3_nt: TGTGCCAGCAGCGGATCGGGACAGGGACTTTACGAGCAGTACTTC

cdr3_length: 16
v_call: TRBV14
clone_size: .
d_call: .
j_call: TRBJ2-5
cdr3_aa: CASSQDAGLRHETQYF
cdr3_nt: TGTGCCAGCAGCCAAGATGCAGGACTCAGACATGAGACCCAGTACTTC

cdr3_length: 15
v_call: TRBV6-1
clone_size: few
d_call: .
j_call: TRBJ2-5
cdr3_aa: CASSRTGNGGETQYF
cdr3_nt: TGTGCCAGCAGTCGAACAGGGAACGGGGGGGAGACCCAGTACTTC

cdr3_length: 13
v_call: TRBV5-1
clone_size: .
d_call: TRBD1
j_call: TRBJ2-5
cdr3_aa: CASSPQGMETQYF
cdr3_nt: TGCGCCAGCAGCCCACAGGGGATGGAGACCCAGTACTTC

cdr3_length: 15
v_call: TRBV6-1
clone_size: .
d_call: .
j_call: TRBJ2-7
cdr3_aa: CASSERRMSLYEQYF
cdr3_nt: TGTGCCAGCAGTGAACGGCGGATGTCCTTATACGAGCAGTACTTC

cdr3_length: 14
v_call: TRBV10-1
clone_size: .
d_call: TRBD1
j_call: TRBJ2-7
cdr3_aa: CASSGGQGLNEQYF
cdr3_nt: TGCGCCAGCAGTGGTGGACAGGGGCTGAATGAGCAGTACTTC

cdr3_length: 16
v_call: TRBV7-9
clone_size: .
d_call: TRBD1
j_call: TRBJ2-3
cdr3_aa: CASSLGTGGGTDTQYF
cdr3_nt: TGTGCCAGCAGCTTAGGGACAGGGGGGGGCACAGATACGCAGTATTTT

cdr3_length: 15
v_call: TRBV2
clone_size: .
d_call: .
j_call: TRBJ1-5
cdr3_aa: CAGEAVKGGNQPQHF
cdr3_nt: TGTGCCGGAGAGGCAGTAAAGGGAGGTAATCAGCCCCAGCATTTT

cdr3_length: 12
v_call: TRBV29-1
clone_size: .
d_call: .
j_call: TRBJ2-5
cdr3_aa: CSVEANQETQYF
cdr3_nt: TGCAGCGTTGAGGCGAACCAAGAGACCCAGTACTTC

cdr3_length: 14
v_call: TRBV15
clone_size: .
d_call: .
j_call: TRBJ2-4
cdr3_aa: CATSKDGDKNIQYF
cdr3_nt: TGTGCCACCAGCAAGGACGGGGACAAAAACATTCAGTACTTC

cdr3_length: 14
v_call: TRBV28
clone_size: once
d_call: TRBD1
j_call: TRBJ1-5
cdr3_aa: CASSSTGGNQPQHF
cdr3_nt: TGTGCCAGCAGTTCGACAGGGGGCAATCAGCCCCAGCATTTT

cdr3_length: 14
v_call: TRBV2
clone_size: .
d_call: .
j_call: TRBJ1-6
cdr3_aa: CASSEGVGNSPLHF
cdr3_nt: TGTGCCAGCAGTGAGGGGGTGGGAAATTCACCCCTCCACTTT

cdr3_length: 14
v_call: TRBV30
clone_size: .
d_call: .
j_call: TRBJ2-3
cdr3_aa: CAWSEGVSTDTQYF
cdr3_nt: TGTGCCTGGAGTGAGGGCGTAAGCACAGATACGCAGTATTTT

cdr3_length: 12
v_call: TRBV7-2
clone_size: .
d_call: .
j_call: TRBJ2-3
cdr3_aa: CASRSSTDTQYF
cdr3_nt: TGTGCCAGCAGATCTAGCACAGATACGCAGTATTTT

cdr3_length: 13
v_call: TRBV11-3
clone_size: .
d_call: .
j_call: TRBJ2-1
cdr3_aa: CASSLGLQQGQFF
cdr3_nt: TGTGCCAGCAGCCTTGGACTGCAGCAGGGGCAGTTCTTC

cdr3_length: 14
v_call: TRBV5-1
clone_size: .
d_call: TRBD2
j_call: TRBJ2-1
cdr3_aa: CASTGTSGNNEQFF
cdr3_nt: TGCGCCAGCACCGGGACTAGCGGAAACAATGAGCAGTTCTTC

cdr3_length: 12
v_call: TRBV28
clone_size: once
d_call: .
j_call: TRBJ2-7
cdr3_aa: CASLGNSYEQYF
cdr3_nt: TGTGCCAGTTTAGGGAACTCCTACGAGCAGTACTTC

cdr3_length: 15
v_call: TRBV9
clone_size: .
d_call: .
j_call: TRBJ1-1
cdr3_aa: CASSVVRGSNTEAFF
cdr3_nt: TGTGCCAGCAGCGTAGTCCGGGGTTCGAACACTGAAGCTTTCTTT

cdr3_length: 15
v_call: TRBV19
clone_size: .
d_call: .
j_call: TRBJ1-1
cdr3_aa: CASSPPLGMNTEAFF
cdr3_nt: TGTGCCAGTAGTCCCCCCCTGGGTATGAACACTGAAGCTTTCTTT

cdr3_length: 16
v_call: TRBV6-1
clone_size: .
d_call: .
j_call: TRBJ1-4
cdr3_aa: CASSGPGGLPNEKLFF
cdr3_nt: TGTGCCAGCAGTGGACCCGGGGGCCTCCCTAATGAAAAACTGTTTTTT

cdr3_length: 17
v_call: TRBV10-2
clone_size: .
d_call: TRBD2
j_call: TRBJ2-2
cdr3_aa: CASSESGLAGITGELFF
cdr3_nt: TGCGCCAGCAGTGAGTCGGGACTAGCGGGAATCACCGGGGAGCTGTTTTTT

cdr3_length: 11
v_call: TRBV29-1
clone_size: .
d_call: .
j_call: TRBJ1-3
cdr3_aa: CSLSSGNTIYF
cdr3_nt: TGCAGTTTAAGCTCTGGAAACACCATATATTTT

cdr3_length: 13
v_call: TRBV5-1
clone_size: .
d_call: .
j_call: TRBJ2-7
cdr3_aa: CASSLGADYEQYF
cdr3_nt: TGCGCCAGCAGCTTGGGAGCGGATTACGAGCAGTACTTC

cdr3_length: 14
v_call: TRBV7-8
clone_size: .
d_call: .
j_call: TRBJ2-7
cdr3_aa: CASSVRTATYEQYF
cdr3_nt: TGTGCCAGCAGCGTAAGGACAGCCACCTACGAGCAGTACTTC

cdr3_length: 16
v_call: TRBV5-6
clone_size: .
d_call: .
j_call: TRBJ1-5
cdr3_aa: CASSLGGQGVRQPQHF
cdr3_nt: TGTGCCAGCAGCTTGGGGGGCCAGGGTGTCCGTCAGCCCCAGCATTTT

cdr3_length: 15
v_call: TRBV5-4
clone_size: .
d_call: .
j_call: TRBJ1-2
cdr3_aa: CASSLEGPQHYGYTF
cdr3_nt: TGTGCCAGCAGCTTGGAAGGACCCCAGCACTATGGCTACACCTTC

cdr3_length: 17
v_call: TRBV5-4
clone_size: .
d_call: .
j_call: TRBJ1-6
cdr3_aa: CASSLGVSGQMNSPLHF
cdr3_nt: TGTGCCAGCAGCTTGGGGGTCTCCGGACAGATGAATTCACCCCTCCACTTT

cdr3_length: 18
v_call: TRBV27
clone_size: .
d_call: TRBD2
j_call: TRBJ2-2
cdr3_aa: CASSARVGSGSPPGELFF
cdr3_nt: TGTGCCAGCAGTGCCAGGGTTGGCAGCGGGAGTCCCCCCGGGGAGCTGTTTTTT

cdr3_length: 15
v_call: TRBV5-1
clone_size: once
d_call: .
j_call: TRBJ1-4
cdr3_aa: CASSLVGGSNEKLFF
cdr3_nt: TGCGCCAGCAGCCTTGTCGGGGGGTCTAATGAAAAACTGTTTTTT

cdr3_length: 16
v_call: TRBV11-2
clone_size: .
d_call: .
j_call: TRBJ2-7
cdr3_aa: CASSGLTEGPHHEQYF
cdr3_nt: TGTGCCAGCAGTGGATTGACCGAGGGTCCCCACCACGAGCAGTACTTC

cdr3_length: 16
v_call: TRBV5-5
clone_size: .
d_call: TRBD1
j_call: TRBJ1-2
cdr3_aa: CASSLGTGGNDYGYTF
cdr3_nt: TGTGCCAGCAGCTTGGGTACAGGGGGCAACGACTATGGCTACACCTTC

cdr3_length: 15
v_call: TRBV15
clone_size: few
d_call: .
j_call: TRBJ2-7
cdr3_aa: CATSKSPQGDYEQYF
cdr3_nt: TGTGCCACCAGCAAAAGCCCACAGGGCGACTACGAGCAGTACTTC

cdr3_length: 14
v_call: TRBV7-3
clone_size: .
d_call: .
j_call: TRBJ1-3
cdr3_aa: CASSLDSSGNTIYF
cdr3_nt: TGTGCCAGCAGCTTGGACAGCTCTGGAAACACCATATATTTT

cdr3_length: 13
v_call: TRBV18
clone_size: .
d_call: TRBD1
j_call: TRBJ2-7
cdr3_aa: CASSPGQDQEQYF
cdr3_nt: TGTGCCAGCTCACCCGGACAGGACCAGGAGCAGTACTTC

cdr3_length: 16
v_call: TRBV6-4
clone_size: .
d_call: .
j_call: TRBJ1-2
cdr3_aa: CASSDSATGRNYGYTF
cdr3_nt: TGTGCCAGCAGTGACTCGGCCACGGGTCGTAACTATGGCTACACCTTC

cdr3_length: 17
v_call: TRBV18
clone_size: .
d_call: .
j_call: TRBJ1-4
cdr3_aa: CASSATGRRATNEKLFF
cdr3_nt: TGTGCCAGCTCAGCAACGGGACGGAGAGCAACTAATGAAAAACTGTTTTTT

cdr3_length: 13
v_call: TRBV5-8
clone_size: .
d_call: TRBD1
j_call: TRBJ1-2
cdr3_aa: CASSSDRDYGYTF
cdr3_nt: TGTGCCAGCAGCTCGGACAGGGACTATGGCTACACCTTC

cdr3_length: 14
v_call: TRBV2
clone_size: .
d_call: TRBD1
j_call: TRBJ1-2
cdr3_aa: CASSGGQGTYGYTF
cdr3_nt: TGTGCCAGCAGTGGGGGACAGGGAACCTATGGCTACACCTTC

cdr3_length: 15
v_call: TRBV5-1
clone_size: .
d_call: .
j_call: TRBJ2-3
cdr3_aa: CASSLEGRAADTQYF
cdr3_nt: TGCGCCAGCAGCTTGGAAGGCAGGGCGGCAGATACGCAGTATTTT

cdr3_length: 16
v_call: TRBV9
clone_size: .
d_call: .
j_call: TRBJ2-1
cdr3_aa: CASSARHRGSYNEQFF
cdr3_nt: TGTGCCAGCAGCGCAAGACATCGAGGGTCGTACAATGAGCAGTTCTTC

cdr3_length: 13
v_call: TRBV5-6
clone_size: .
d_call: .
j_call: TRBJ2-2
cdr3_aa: CASSLVVSGELFF
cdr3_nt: TGTGCCAGCAGCTTGGTGGTCTCCGGGGAGCTGTTTTTT

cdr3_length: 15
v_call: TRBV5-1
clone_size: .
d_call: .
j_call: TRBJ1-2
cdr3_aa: CASSLELGQFYGYTF
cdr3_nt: TGCGCCAGCAGCTTGGAATTAGGGCAGTTCTATGGCTACACCTTC

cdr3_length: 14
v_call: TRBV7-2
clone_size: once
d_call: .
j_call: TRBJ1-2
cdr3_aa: CASSSRALPHGYTF
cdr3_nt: TGTGCCAGCAGCTCCCGGGCCCTCCCACATGGCTACACCTTC

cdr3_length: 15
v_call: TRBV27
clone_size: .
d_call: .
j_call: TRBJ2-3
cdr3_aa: CASSFGRGGTDTQYF
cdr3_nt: TGTGCCAGCAGTTTCGGCAGGGGGGGAACAGATACGCAGTATTTT

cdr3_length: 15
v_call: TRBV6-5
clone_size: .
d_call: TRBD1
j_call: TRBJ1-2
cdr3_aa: CASSARQGDGYGYTF
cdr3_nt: TGTGCCAGCAGTGCCCGACAGGGGGACGGCTATGGCTACACCTTC

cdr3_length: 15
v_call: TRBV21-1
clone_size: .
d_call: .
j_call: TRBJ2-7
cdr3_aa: CASSKVGGGTHEQYF
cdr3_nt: .

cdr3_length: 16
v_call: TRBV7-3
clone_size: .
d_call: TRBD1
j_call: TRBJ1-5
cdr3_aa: CASSAMGQGGNQPQHF
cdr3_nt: TGTGCCAGCAGCGCGATGGGACAGGGCGGCAATCAGCCCCAGCATTTT

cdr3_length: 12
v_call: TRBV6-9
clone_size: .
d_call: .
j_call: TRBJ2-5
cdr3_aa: CASSYSGLGEYF
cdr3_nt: TGTGCCAGCAGTTATTCGGGACTGGGGGAGTACTTC

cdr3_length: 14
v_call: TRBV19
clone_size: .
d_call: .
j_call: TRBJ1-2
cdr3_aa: CAGGAVGRRGGYTF
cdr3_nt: TGTGCCGGGGGGGCCGTGGGACGGAGAGGTGGCTACACCTTC

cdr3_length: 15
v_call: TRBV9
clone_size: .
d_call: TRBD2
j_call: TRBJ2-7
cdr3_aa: CASSVGGLALGEQYF
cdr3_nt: TGTGCCAGCAGCGTTGGGGGACTAGCCCTAGGGGAGCAGTACTTC